This is a list of T cell receptor beta chains from one sample in a study of cytomegalovirus exposure and HLA in healthy donors. Produced via immunoSEQ multiplex PCR; TCRdb's table is partial and in-frame only. The table includes about 100,000 clones, around 74% detected once. Sequences were obtained from PBMCs. The source of these receptors is a woman aged 40 to 50 in good health and CMV-seropositive. Both conserved end residues are part of each CDR3. The order of the fields is J gene, clone size, V gene, D gene, CDR3 protein, CDR3 DNA. The D gene is left open where the match is weak. Clone size is shown for a subset of rows, as once, few, many or a class of expanded clone.

J gene: TRBJ1-2
clone size: -
V gene: TRBV29-1
D gene: -
CDR3 protein: CSVSRAVYGYTF
CDR3 DNA: TGCAGCGTCTCCAGGGCAGTCTATGGCTACACCTTC

J gene: TRBJ1-1
clone size: few
V gene: TRBV18
D gene: -
CDR3 protein: CASSQQKNTEAFF
CDR3 DNA: TGTGCCAGCTCACAACAAAAGAACACTGAAGCTTTCTTT

J gene: TRBJ2-5
clone size: -
V gene: TRBV25-1
D gene: -
CDR3 protein: CASRWQNRETQYF
CDR3 DNA: TGTGCCAGCAGGTGGCAGAATCGAGAGACCCAGTACTTC

J gene: TRBJ1-4
clone size: -
V gene: TRBV7-2
D gene: -
CDR3 protein: CASSLNRDEKLFF
CDR3 DNA: TGTGCCAGCAGCTTAAATAGAGATGAAAAACTGTTTTTT

J gene: TRBJ1-1
clone size: -
V gene: TRBV11-2
D gene: -
CDR3 protein: CASSSPPLVGAFF
CDR3 DNA: TGTGCCAGCAGCTCCCCCCCTCTCGTCGGGGCTTTCTTT

J gene: TRBJ2-6
clone size: -
V gene: TRBV28
D gene: TRBD1
CDR3 protein: CASSSQGVGGANVLTF
CDR3 DNA: TGTGCCAGCAGTTCCCAGGGGGTAGGTGGGGCCAACGTCCTGACTTTC

J gene: TRBJ1-4
clone size: few
V gene: TRBV18
D gene: -
CDR3 protein: CASQPDFRGNEKLFF
CDR3 DNA: TGTGCCAGCCAGCCTGACTTCCGGGGAAATGAAAAACTGTTTTTT

J gene: TRBJ1-4
clone size: -
V gene: TRBV20-1
D gene: -
CDR3 protein: CSARFNEKLFF
CDR3 DNA: TGCAGTGCGAGGTTTAATGAAAAACTGTTTTTT

J gene: TRBJ1-2
clone size: -
V gene: TRBV5-8
D gene: -
CDR3 protein: CASSLYGSNYGYTF
CDR3 DNA: TGTGCCAGCAGCTTGTACGGGTCTAACTATGGCTACACCTTC

J gene: TRBJ1-1
clone size: few
V gene: TRBV6-7
D gene: -
CDR3 protein: CASSYLTGYLVMNTEAFF
CDR3 DNA: TGTGCCAGCAGTTACTTGACAGGTTATTTGGTCATGAACACTGAAGCTTTCTTT

J gene: TRBJ1-5
clone size: -
V gene: TRBV6-1
D gene: -
CDR3 protein: CASSEYRESNQPQHF
CDR3 DNA: TGTGCCAGCAGTGAATACAGGGAGAGCAATCAGCCCCAGCATTTT

J gene: TRBJ1-5
clone size: -
V gene: TRBV5-5
D gene: -
CDR3 protein: CASSLDGVRTTHF
CDR3 DNA: TGTGCCAGCAGCTTGGATGGTGTACGGACTACGCATTTT

J gene: TRBJ1-4
clone size: -
V gene: TRBV12-5
D gene: -
CDR3 protein: CASGSGEGTNEKLFF
CDR3 DNA: TGTGCTAGTGGTTCAGGGGAGGGAACTAATGAAAAACTGTTTTTT

J gene: TRBJ2-3
clone size: few
V gene: TRBV19
D gene: -
CDR3 protein: CASRQSGDTQYF
CDR3 DNA: TGTGCCAGTCGACAGTCGGGAGATACGCAGTATTTT

J gene: TRBJ1-1
clone size: -
V gene: TRBV9
D gene: -
CDR3 protein: CASSVGGGRGTEAFF
CDR3 DNA: TGTGCCAGCAGCGTAGGTGGTGGGAGGGGCACTGAAGCTTTCTTT

J gene: TRBJ2-7
clone size: -
V gene: TRBV14
D gene: TRBD1
CDR3 protein: CASSEIMGQGATREQYF
CDR3 DNA: TGTGCCAGCAGCGAGATAATGGGACAGGGGGCGACCCGCGAGCAGTACTTC

J gene: TRBJ1-1
clone size: -
V gene: TRBV28
D gene: -
CDR3 protein: CASRVGGLNTEAFF
CDR3 DNA: TGTGCCAGCCGGGTGGGGGGGTTGAACACTGAAGCTTTCTTT

J gene: TRBJ2-1
clone size: -
V gene: TRBV27
D gene: -
CDR3 protein: CASTRMGGTYNEQFF
CDR3 DNA: TGTGCCAGCACCCGAATGGGGGGGACATACAATGAGCAGTTCTTC

J gene: TRBJ1-1
clone size: -
V gene: TRBV19
D gene: -
CDR3 protein: CASSIREATEAFF
CDR3 DNA: TGTGCCAGTAGTATCCGAGAGGCCACTGAAGCTTTCTTT

J gene: TRBJ1-1
clone size: once
V gene: TRBV7-9
D gene: TRBD1
CDR3 protein: CASRTTGQGDTEAFF
CDR3 DNA: TGTGCCAGCAGAACAACGGGACAGGGAGACACTGAAGCTTTCTTT

J gene: TRBJ1-6
clone size: few
V gene: TRBV4-1
D gene: -
CDR3 protein: CASSHQGQQSLHF
CDR3 DNA: TGCGCCAGCAGCCACCAGGGACAACAATCTCTCCACTTT

J gene: TRBJ1-1
clone size: -
V gene: TRBV5-1
D gene: TRBD1
CDR3 protein: CASSGTGANTEAFF
CDR3 DNA: TGCGCCAGCAGTGGGACAGGGGCGAACACTGAAGCTTTCTTT

J gene: TRBJ1-4
clone size: once
V gene: TRBV19
D gene: -
CDR3 protein: CASHLGQSTNEKLFF
CDR3 DNA: TGTGCCAGCCACTTAGGACAGTCAACTAATGAAAAACTGTTTTTT

J gene: TRBJ2-5
clone size: once
V gene: TRBV9
D gene: TRBD1
CDR3 protein: CASCRQGGSETQYF
CDR3 DNA: TGTGCCAGCTGCCGACAGGGGGGGTCAGAGACCCAGTACTTC

J gene: TRBJ2-5
clone size: -
V gene: TRBV18
D gene: -
CDR3 protein: CASSPRGRGPETQYF
CDR3 DNA: TGTGCCAGCTCACCAAGGGGCAGGGGCCCGGAGACCCAGTACTTC

J gene: TRBJ2-3
clone size: once
V gene: TRBV11-2
D gene: -
CDR3 protein: CASSFAGADTQYF
CDR3 DNA: TGTGCCAGCAGCTTTGCAGGGGCAGATACGCAGTATTTT

J gene: TRBJ2-2
clone size: -
V gene: TRBV30
D gene: -
CDR3 protein: CALVGGQGFSTGELFF
CDR3 DNA: TGTGCCCTAGTGGGCGGGCAGGGGTTTTCCACCGGGGAGCTGTTTTTT

J gene: TRBJ2-3
clone size: few
V gene: TRBV27
D gene: TRBD2
CDR3 protein: CASSPQTSGGRDTQYF
CDR3 DNA: TGTGCCAGCAGTCCTCAAACTAGCGGGGGGCGAGATACGCAGTATTTT

J gene: TRBJ1-2
clone size: -
V gene: TRBV4-1
D gene: -
CDR3 protein: CASSQVSTNYGYTF
CDR3 DNA: TGCGCCAGCAGCCAAGTTTCTACTAACTATGGCTACACCTTC

J gene: TRBJ1-6
clone size: -
V gene: TRBV7-6
D gene: -
CDR3 protein: CASSSDSLSPLHF
CDR3 DNA: TGTGCCAGCAGCTCCGACAGCCTTTCACCCCTCCACTTT

J gene: TRBJ2-1
clone size: few
V gene: TRBV9
D gene: -
CDR3 protein: CASSLRGASNEQFF
CDR3 DNA: TGTGCCAGCAGCCTACGGGGGGCTTCAAATGAGCAGTTCTTC

J gene: TRBJ1-1
clone size: -
V gene: TRBV5-8
D gene: -
CDR3 protein: CATRGDTEAFF
CDR3 DNA: TGTGCCACCCGGGGGGACACTGAAGCTTTCTTT

J gene: TRBJ1-2
clone size: -
V gene: TRBV4-2
D gene: -
CDR3 protein: CASSPREGDDYGYTF
CDR3 DNA: TGTGCCAGCAGCCCGAGGGAGGGTGACGACTATGGCTACACCTTC

J gene: TRBJ2-7
clone size: few
V gene: TRBV6-5
D gene: -
CDR3 protein: CASSYQPGQEQYF
CDR3 DNA: TGTGCCAGCAGTTACCAACCTGGACAGGAGCAGTACTTC

J gene: TRBJ1-3
clone size: -
V gene: TRBV4-2
D gene: -
CDR3 protein: CASSPTRNSGNTIYF
CDR3 DNA: TGTGCCAGCAGCCCGACACGTAACTCTGGAAACACCATATATTTT

J gene: TRBJ2-5
clone size: once
V gene: TRBV13
D gene: -
CDR3 protein: CASSEKGLEQETQYF
CDR3 DNA: TGTGCCAGCAGCGAGAAGGGACTGGAACAAGAGACCCAGTACTTC

J gene: TRBJ1-5
clone size: -
V gene: TRBV5-5
D gene: -
CDR3 protein: CASSLGGMSNQPQHF
CDR3 DNA: TGTGCCAGCAGCTTAGGAGGGATGAGCAATCAGCCCCAGCATTTT

J gene: TRBJ1-2
clone size: -
V gene: TRBV19
D gene: TRBD1
CDR3 protein: CATTAGTGWGYGYTF
CDR3 DNA: TGTGCCACCACAGCCGGGACAGGGTGGGGCTATGGCTACACCTTC

J gene: TRBJ1-4
clone size: -
V gene: TRBV2
D gene: -
CDR3 protein: CASSDTGRDEKLFF
CDR3 DNA: TGTGCCAGCAGTGATACAGGCCGGGATGAAAAACTGTTTTTT

J gene: TRBJ1-5
clone size: -
V gene: TRBV5-6
D gene: -
CDR3 protein: CASSRYGNQPQHF
CDR3 DNA: TGTGCCAGCAGCCGATACGGGAATCAGCCCCAGCATTTT

J gene: TRBJ2-7
clone size: -
V gene: TRBV9
D gene: -
CDR3 protein: CASSDRQAGDEQYF
CDR3 DNA: TGTGCCAGCAGCGACCGACAGGCTGGGGACGAGCAGTACTTC

J gene: TRBJ2-6
clone size: few
V gene: TRBV5-1
D gene: -
CDR3 protein: CASSLAAGANVLTF
CDR3 DNA: TGCGCCAGCAGCTTGGCGGCTGGGGCCAACGTCCTGACTTTC

J gene: TRBJ1-2
clone size: -
V gene: TRBV19
D gene: TRBD1
CDR3 protein: CASRSGQGNYGYTF
CDR3 DNA: TGTGCCAGTAGATCGGGACAGGGTAACTATGGCTACACCTTC

J gene: TRBJ1-2
clone size: -
V gene: TRBV7-8
D gene: -
CDR3 protein: CASSLVAGKNGYTF
CDR3 DNA: TGTGCCAGCAGCTTAGTGGCAGGGAAAAATGGCTACACCTTC

J gene: TRBJ1-3
clone size: once
V gene: TRBV7-8
D gene: -
CDR3 protein: CASSLFRDSSGNTIYF
CDR3 DNA: TGTGCCAGCAGCTTATTTAGGGACTCCTCTGGAAACACCATATATTTT

J gene: TRBJ1-2
clone size: -
V gene: TRBV29-1
D gene: -
CDR3 protein: CSVEDVQGARAYGYTF
CDR3 DNA: TGCAGCGTTGAAGATGTACAGGGTGCCCGAGCCTATGGCTACACCTTC

J gene: TRBJ2-1
clone size: -
V gene: TRBV29-1
D gene: TRBD2
CDR3 protein: CSANSGGHYNEQFF
CDR3 DNA: TGCAGCGCGAACAGCGGGGGCCACTACAATGAGCAGTTCTTC

J gene: TRBJ2-5
clone size: -
V gene: TRBV6-5
D gene: TRBD1
CDR3 protein: CASSKTGAETQYF
CDR3 DNA: TGTGCCAGCAGTAAGACAGGGGCTGAGACCCAGTACTTC

J gene: TRBJ1-6
clone size: -
V gene: TRBV30
D gene: -
CDR3 protein: CAWRTGSYNSPLHF
CDR3 DNA: TGTGCCTGGAGGACAGGTTCCTATAATTCACCCCTCCACTTT

J gene: TRBJ2-2
clone size: -
V gene: TRBV2
D gene: TRBD2
CDR3 protein: CASKRTSNTGELFF
CDR3 DNA: TGTGCCAGCAAACGGACTAGTAACACCGGGGAGCTGTTTTTT

J gene: TRBJ1-2
clone size: -
V gene: TRBV18
D gene: TRBD1
CDR3 protein: CASSSQGAKGNYGYTF
CDR3 DNA: TGTGCCAGCTCATCACAGGGGGCTAAGGGGAACTATGGCTACACCTTC

J gene: TRBJ1-2
clone size: few
V gene: TRBV10-3
D gene: TRBD1
CDR3 protein: CAISDPGQGYNYGYTF
CDR3 DNA: TGTGCCATCAGTGACCCGGGACAGGGCTATAACTATGGCTACACCTTC

J gene: TRBJ1-3
clone size: -
V gene: TRBV14
D gene: TRBD1
CDR3 protein: CASSQWTGRSGNTIYF
CDR3 DNA: TGTGCCAGCAGCCAGTGGACAGGGCGCTCTGGAAACACCATATATTTT

J gene: TRBJ1-1
clone size: -
V gene: TRBV16
D gene: -
CDR3 protein: CASSPAGRNTEAFF
CDR3 DNA: TGTGCCAGCAGCCCCGCGGGGCGTAACACTGAAGCTTTCTTT

J gene: TRBJ2-1
clone size: few
V gene: TRBV11-2
D gene: TRBD1
CDR3 protein: CASSLGPGQGNEQFF
CDR3 DNA: TGTGCCAGCAGCTTAGGGCCAGGACAGGGCAATGAGCAGTTCTTC

J gene: TRBJ1-1
clone size: -
V gene: TRBV23-1
D gene: TRBD1
CDR3 protein: CASSQSSPSTGLKENTEAFF
CDR3 DNA: TGCGCCAGCAGTCAATCGTCCCCTTCGACAGGGTTAAAAGAAAACACTGAAGCTTTCTTT

J gene: TRBJ1-2
clone size: few
V gene: TRBV6-5
D gene: -
CDR3 protein: CASSYSIIANYGYTF
CDR3 DNA: TGTGCCAGCAGTTACTCGATCATAGCTAACTATGGCTACACCTTC